The rows below give T cell receptor beta chains drawn from one sample of a study of T cell repertoires in cytomegalovirus infection. TCRdb passed the reads through MiXCR, listing each CDR3 protein once. This table holds 250,000 to 300,000 distinct CDR3 sequences, 20% to 30% found once. Sequencing was carried out using PBMCs. These receptors all come from a human donor in good health (CMV status not recorded). Some clones in this sample may be carry-over from other donors' samples. Each CDR3 is given with its conserved first and last residue. Fields, in order: J gene, D gene, clone size, V gene, CDR3 DNA, CDR3 protein. A D gene is named only where the DNA matches it firmly. Size is omitted from some rows. Given values are once, few, many or a class for expanded clones.

>TRBJ2-1|TRBD1|few|TRBV10-3
TGTGCCATCAGTGGGGGACAGGGAGGCTACAATGAGCAGTTCTTC
CAISGGQGGYNEQFF
>TRBJ2-1|TRBD1|few|TRBV7-1
TGTGCCAGCAGCCAGACAGGGGCCCCTCGGGATGAGCAGTTCTTC
CASSQTGAPRDEQFF
>TRBJ1-4|.|.|TRBV20-1
TGCAGTGCTTCCAGAGCGGACAGACCTAATGAAAAACTGTTTTTT
CSASRADRPNEKLFF
>TRBJ2-1|TRBD1|few|TRBV28
TGTGCCAGCATTTCCGGGACAGGGCCCCCCAATGAGCAGTTCTTC
CASISGTGPPNEQFF
>TRBJ2-1|TRBD1|.|TRBV6-1
TGTGCCAGCAGAACCGGGACAGGACTAAATGAGCAGTTCTTC
CASRTGTGLNEQFF
>TRBJ1-6|TRBD1|few|TRBV25-1
TGTGCCAGCACAGGGACAGGGGCTAATTCACCCCTCCACTTT
CASTGTGANSPLHF
>TRBJ1-2|TRBD1|many|TRBV7-2
TGTGCCAGCAGCCCAGACAGGGGTACTGGCTACACCTTC
CASSPDRGTGYTF
>TRBJ2-5|TRBD2|many|TRBV7-6
TGTGCCAGCAGCTCCCCAGCGGGGGGGTATCAAGAGACCCAGTACTTC
CASSSPAGGYQETQYF
>TRBJ2-3|.|.|TRBV7-9
TGTGCCAGCAGCCCTCTATTTCAAGATACGCAGTATTTT
CASSPLFQDTQYF
>TRBJ2-5|.|.|TRBV15
TGTGCCACCAGCAGAGATCTGGAACAGATACAAGAGACCCAGTACTTC
CATSRDLEQIQETQYF
>TRBJ2-3|TRBD2|many|TRBV7-2
TGTGCCGGTACTAGCGGGGGAACTACAGATACGCAGTATTTT
CAGTSGGTTDTQYF
>TRBJ1-3|TRBD1|.|TRBV7-2
TGTGCCAGCAGTCCCGACAGGGGGCGAGGGAACACCATATATTTT
CASSPDRGRGNTIYF
>TRBJ2-3|TRBD2|.|TRBV7-2
TGTGCCAGCAGCTCTGGACTAGCGGGGGGGCGAGCGCAGTATTTT
CASSSGLAGGRAQYF
>TRBJ1-5|.|.|TRBV7-2
TGTGCCAGCAGCTTACGATGGTCTCAGCCCCAGCATTTT
CASSLRWSQPQHF
>TRBJ2-3|.|many|TRBV7-2
TGTGCCAGCAATACTCCGGGACTGCGCACAGATACGCAGTATTTT
CASNTPGLRTDTQYF
>TRBJ1-1|.|many|TRBV7-9
TGTGCCAGCAGCTTACCAGGGAACACTGAAGCTTTCTTT
CASSLPGNTEAFF
>TRBJ1-1|.|few|TRBV28
TGTGCCAGCAGTCGTCCCGGTCAGATGACCACTGAAGCTTTCTTT
CASSRPGQMTTEAFF
>TRBJ1-1|.|.|TRBV10-2
TGCGCCAGCAGTGCAGAAAAACGGACTGAAGCTTTCTTT
CASSAEKRTEAFF
>TRBJ2-1|TRBD1|many|TRBV7-6
TGTGCCAGCAGCTTAGCGCAGGGACAGGGGTACAATGAGCAGTTCTTC
CASSLAQGQGYNEQFF
>TRBJ2-1|TRBD2|.|TRBV11-2
TGTGCCAGCAGCTTAGGGGGGACTAGCGCCTCCTACAATGAGCAGTTCTTC
CASSLGGTSASYNEQFF
>TRBJ2-1|TRBD2|many|TRBV14
TGTGCCAGCAGCCAAGATCAGGTAGCGGGAGGGCCTAGCTCCTACAATGAGCAGTTCTTC
CASSQDQVAGGPSSYNEQFF
>TRBJ2-1|.|.|TRBV29-1
TGCAGCGTTGATGCGGGTTACAATGAGCAGTTCTTC
CSVDAGYNEQFF
>TRBJ1-1|.|few|TRBV5-1
TGCGCCAGCAGCTTGGTAACAGGTGGGAAGAACACTGAAGCTTTCTTT
CASSLVTGGKNTEAFF
>TRBJ2-1|.|few|TRBV11-2
TGTGCCAGCAGCTTCGAACCGAGGTATGAGCAGTTCTTC
CASSFEPRYEQFF
>TRBJ2-7|TRBD2|many|TRBV7-2
TGTGCCAGCAGCTTCCCCTCCCGGGGGGAGGCCTACGAGCAGTACTTC
CASSFPSRGEAYEQYF
>TRBJ1-6|.|.|TRBV18
TGTGCCAGCTCACCGACGGACGGGGGGTATTCACCCCTCCACTTT
CASSPTDGGYSPLHF
>TRBJ1-2|TRBD1|.|TRBV20-1
TGCAGTGCTAGAGCGGGGACAGTCTATGGCTACACCTTC
CSARAGTVYGYTF
>TRBJ2-7|.|.|TRBV29-1
TGCAGCGGCGGGGTCTCCTACGAGCAGTACTTC
CSGGVSYEQYF
>TRBJ2-5|TRBD1|few|TRBV5-1
TGCGCCAGCAGCTTGGCGGGGACAGGGATAGAGACCCAGTACTTC
CASSLAGTGIETQYF
>TRBJ2-1|TRBD1|.|TRBV5-6
TGTGCCAGCCGAAGTTCCGGGACAGACAATGAGCAGTTCTTC
CASRSSGTDNEQFF
>TRBJ2-2|.|many|TRBV7-2
TGTGCCAGCAGCTTACAAGCGGTGAACACCGGGGAGCTGTTTTTT
CASSLQAVNTGELFF
>TRBJ1-1|.|.|TRBV27
TGTGCCAGCAGTTTAAGGGGCCTCGTGACTGAAGCTTTCTTT
CASSLRGLVTEAFF
>TRBJ1-1|TRBD1|once|TRBV7-2
TGTGCCAGCAGCTTATTAGAGACAGGGCGAGGGGAAGCTTTCTTT
CASSLLETGRGEAFF
>TRBJ1-1|.|few|TRBV6-5
TGTGCCAGCAGTTACTCTCAGGAAACTGAAGCTTTCTTT
CASSYSQETEAFF
>TRBJ2-1|TRBD1|few|TRBV12-3/TRBV12-4
TGTGCCAGCAGGTTGACAGGGGGATCCGACAATGAGCAGTTCTTC
CASRLTGGSDNEQFF
>TRBJ1-2|.|few|TRBV20-1
TGCAGTGCTAAACCTACAGGGCCCTATGGCTACACCTTC
CSAKPTGPYGYTF
>TRBJ1-1|TRBD1|few|TRBV29-1
TGCAGCGTTGATCAGGGGGCCAACACTGAAGCTTTCTTT
CSVDQGANTEAFF
>TRBJ1-3|.|few|TRBV7-2
TGTGCCAGCAGCCCCCGGGCGGGTACTGGAAACACCATATATTTT
CASSPRAGTGNTIYF
>TRBJ2-3|.|many|TRBV7-2
TGTGCCAGCTTCGATGGGTCAGATACGCAGTATTTT
CASFDGSDTQYF